These 25 T cell receptor beta chains came from one sample sequenced in a study of blood T cell repertoires in COVID-19. The repertoire was sequenced with immunoSEQ multiplex PCR; TCRdb's copy has only in-frame clones and lacks some. The data contain under 110,000 clones, over 75% of them seen just once; the ten biggest clones take up around 10%. Sequenced input: peripheral blood. These receptors were taken from a woman in her 30s with acute or convalescent COVID-19.

The chain links TRBV6-5 to TRBJ2-7; 7 nucleotides agree with TRBD2. This CDR3 spans 13 amino acids. V was pared by 5 bases and J by 4 bases, with 5 bases of the junction left unmatched. Per germline, CDR1 MNHEY and CDR2 SVGAGI. The CDR3 bases are TGTGCCAGCAGTCCCCGGGGGGTTTACGAGCAGTACTTC. It is translated as CASSPRGVYEQYF.

The rearrangement links TRBV6-6 to TRBJ2-1; 10 bases map to TRBD1. The CDR3 loop spans 14 amino acids. With V trimmed by 6 bases and J by 10 bases, 9 bases remained unmatched. Looked up from germline, CDR1 is MNHNY and CDR2 is SVGAGI (reference sequence). The CDR3 region is CASRGDRGAKEQFF. In DNA, the CDR3 is TGTGCCAGCAGGGGGGACAGGGGTGCTAAAGAGCAGTTCTTC.

The chain employs TRBV5-8 and TRBJ1-5, with a tentative D call TRBD1 (6 bases). The V end lost 6 bases, the J end lost 7 bases, and 17 bases lay between the germline ends. In germline, CDR1 is SGHTS, CDR2 YDEGEE. The CDR3 spans 14 residues. In nucleotides, the CDR3 is TGTGCCAGCACGGGCAGGGCGAGGGGGCAGCCCCAGCATTTT. It is translated as CASTGRARGQPQHF. Filled out from reference TRBV5-8 and TRBJ1-5, the complete variable domain reads EAGVTQSPTHLIKTRGQQATLRCSPISGHTSVYWYQQALGLGLQFLLWYDEGEERNRGNFPPRFSGRQFPNYSSELNVNALELEDSALYLCASTGRARGQPQHFGDGTRLSIL.

Regarding this clone: Other DNA sequences in this specimen translate into the identical CDR3. The chain recombines TRBV6-5 with TRBJ2-3; 8 nucleotides line up with TRBD2. V was clipped by 0 bases and J by 5 bases; unmatched bases: 4. CDR3 length: 15 residues. CDR1 is MNHEY and CDR2 is SVGAGI in the germline V gene. As DNA, the CDR3 is TGTGCCAGCAGTTACTCCGGACTAGCAGGAGATACGCAGTATTTT. Translation gives CASSYSGLAGDTQYF.

The chain couples TRBV30 to TRBJ1-1; D is undetermined. CDR3 length equals 12 residues. V gave up 8 bases and J gave up 6 bases, with 16 bases separating them. Germline loops: CDR1 GTSNPN, CDR2 SVGIG (reference sequence). The CDR3 DNA follows: TGTGCCCAACGGGCGGCCGGGGCTGAAGCTTTCTTT. It encodes CAQRAAGAEAFF.

This chain uses TRBV28 with TRBJ1-5; D uncertain. CDR3 size: 12 residues. Trimming took 4 bases from V and 4 from J, leaving 5 bases between them. Looked up from germline, CDR1 is MDHEN and CDR2 is SYDVKM. Here the CDR3 DNA reads TGTGCCAGCAGTTCCACTAATCAGCCCCAGCATTTT. Amino acids: CASSSTNQPQHF.

The chain has TRBV7-9 and TRBJ2-7, with TRBD1 matching 8 bases. Germline CDR1 is SEHNR and CDR2 is FQNEAQ (reference sequence). The junction had 8 bases not matched to a gene; V was cut back by 4 bases and J by 0 bases. This CDR3 comprises 16 residues. CDR3 residues: CASSSPGGIYSYEQYF. DNA for the CDR3: TGTGCCAGCAGCTCTCCAGGGGGCATCTACTCCTACGAGCAGTACTTC.

The chain recombines TRBV5-1 with TRBJ2-6; TRBD1 matches at 7 bases. V gave up 1 base and J gave up 3 bases; unmatched junction bases: 10. Germline values: CDR1 SGHRS, CDR2 YFSETQ. This CDR3 comprises 18 residues. CDR3 bases: TGCGCCAGCAGCTTGCAGGCAACTACAGGGGTTGGGGCCAACGTCCTGACTTTC. As protein: CASSLQATTGVGANVLTF.

V usage is TRBV7-9 and J usage is TRBJ1-3, with 7 bases identical to TRBD1. Germline V gene sequence: CDR1 SEHNR, CDR2 FQNEAQ (reference sequence). Unmatched junction bases numbered 2, after V lost 3 bases and J lost 0 bases. CDR3 size: 15 residues. This CDR3 reads CASSFDRVSGNTIYF. The CDR3 coding sequence is TGTGCCAGCAGCTTCGACAGGGTCTCTGGAAACACCATATATTTT.

This chain connects TRBV19 to TRBJ2-2; a weak D match, TRBD1 (6 bases). V was pared by 4 bases and J by 2 bases, with 14 bases between. CDR1 and CDR2 from the germline V gene are LNHDA and SQIVND (reference sequence). The CDR3 has 16 amino acids. This chain's CDR3 is CASSNLGAFNTGELFF. The CDR3 nucleotides are TGTGCCAGTAGTAATTTGGGGGCCTTTAACACCGGGGAGCTGTTTTTT.

The chain links TRBV29-1 to TRBJ2-1; D is perhaps TRBD1 (5 bases). V lost 5 bases to trimming and J lost 7 bases, with 9 bases between them. The CDR3 is 11 amino acids. The V gene's germline CDR1 is SQVTM and CDR2 ANQGSEA. The CDR3 DNA reads TGCAGCGTTAGGGGATGGAATGAGCAGTTCTTC. This gives the protein CSVRGWNEQFF.

The rearrangement links TRBV2 to TRBJ2-1, with 8 bases identical to TRBD1. Germline loops: CDR1 SNHLY, CDR2 FYNNEI. J lost 2 bases, V lost 4 bases, and 1 base had no gene match. The CDR3 length is 14 residues. This chain's CDR3 is CASSGDRPYNEQFF. The CDR3 DNA sequence: TGTGCCAGCAGTGGGGACAGGCCCTACAATGAGCAGTTCTTC.

Of note for this clone: Distinct nucleotide sequences in the sample also encode this CDR3. The gene calls are TRBV7-9 and TRBJ1-4; weak D call: TRBD1 (6 bases). Germline V gene lookup returns CDR1 SEHNR and CDR2 FQNEAQ (reference sequence). Trimming cost V 5 bases and J 6 bases, with 13 bases left between them. The CDR3 loop spans 14 amino acids. Here the CDR3 DNA reads TGTGCCAGCAGCCTCGATCGGACAGATGAAAAACTGTTTTTT. It translates to CASSLDRTDEKLFF.

This rearrangement joins TRBV11-2 to TRBJ1-2; TRBD1 is a possible D gene (6 bases). V dropped 0 bases and J dropped 4 bases, with 9 bases sitting between them. The CDR3 contains 14 residues. Germline V gene sequence: CDR1 SGHAT, CDR2 FQNNGV. The CDR3 loop reads CASSLDTGSYGYTF. The DNA for the CDR3 is TGTGCCAGCAGCTTAGACACAGGGAGCTATGGCTACACCTTC.

This clone was seen a few times. The chain has TRBV10-1 and TRBJ1-4; D perhaps matches TRBD1 (6 bases). Germline lookup yields CDR1 WNHNN and CDR2 SYGVQD (reference sequence). Trimming took 2 bases from V and 6 from J, leaving 10 bases between them. CDR3 length: 14 residues. CDR3 nucleotides: TGCGCCAGCAGTGAGAGGCCAGGGGATGAAAAACTGTTTTTT. Its translation: CASSERPGDEKLFF.

The chain recombines TRBV20-1 with TRBJ1-2; no reliable D call. Germline V gives CDR1 DFQATT, CDR2 SNEGSKA (reference sequence). This CDR3 region has 11 residues. Trimming removed 3 bases from V and 4 bases from J, with 6 bases in between. The CDR3 DNA sequence: TGCAGTGCTAGTTGGAGCTATGGCTACACCTTC. Amino acids: CSASWSYGYTF.

The rearrangement links TRBV14 to TRBJ1-1; D is unresolved. V lost 4 bases and J lost 7, with 16 bases in between. Germline CDR1 reads SGHDN; CDR2 reads FVKESK. The CDR3 runs 14 residues. The CDR3 here is CASSPLFGSDEAFF. As DNA, the CDR3 is TGTGCCAGCAGCCCACTATTCGGTAGTGATGAAGCTTTCTTT.

This clone came up once. V usage is TRBV27 and J usage is TRBJ2-3, with 8 nucleotides matching TRBD2. There are 14 residues in the CDR3. With V trimmed by 10 bases and J by 0 bases, 6 bases remained unmatched. The germline gives CDR1 MNHEY, CDR2 SMNVEV (reference sequence). In nucleotides, the CDR3 is TGTGCCATCCTTAGCGGGACTAGCACAGATACGCAGTATTTT. Protein product: CAILSGTSTDTQYF.

The chain combines TRBV6-5 with TRBJ2-2; weak D call: TRBD2 (5 bases). Germline lookup yields CDR1 MNHEY and CDR2 SVGAGI. The CDR3 is 13 amino acids. Trimming shortened V by 6 bases and J by 8 bases, and 13 bases separated the two germline ends. CDR3 sequence reads: CASRRGILGELFF. Here the CDR3 DNA reads TGTGCCAGCAGGAGAGGGATTTTGGGGGAGCTGTTTTTT.

V and J are TRBV9 and TRBJ1-1; D gene ambiguous. There are 15 residues in the CDR3. Germline V lookup: CDR1 SGDLS, CDR2 YYNGEE. Trimming pared 2 bases from V and 3 bases from J, leaving 14 bases between. The CDR3 protein is CASSVTPSSHTEAFF. The CDR3 DNA reads as TGTGCCAGCAGCGTGACACCCAGTAGTCACACTGAAGCTTTCTTT.

The sample holds one count of this clone. CDR3 sequence: CASSQGNTEAFF. CDR3 DNA: TGTGCCAGCAGTCAGGGGAACACTGAAGCTTTCTTT. V and J are TRBV12-3 or TRBV12-4 and TRBJ1-1, with TRBD1 as a possible D gene (5 bases). Trimming cost V 5 bases and J 1 base, with 5 bases left between them. The CDR3 loop spans 12 amino acids.

The chain is built from TRBV2 and TRBJ2-1, with 13 bases lining up with TRBD2. The CDR3 loop spans 14 amino acids. The V segment lost 7 bases and the J segment 6 bases; nucleotides outside the gene matches: 3. Germline assignment: CDR1 SNHLY and CDR2 FYNNEI. Here the CDR3 DNA reads TGTGCCAGCACTGGACTAGCGGGGGTCAATGAGCAGTTCTTC. It yields the protein CASTGLAGVNEQFF.

Only one count was recorded for this clone. CDR3 residues: CASSWTGGSYEQYF. The CDR3 DNA is TGTGCCAGCAGCTGGACAGGGGGTTCCTACGAGCAGTACTTC. The chain couples TRBV6-5 to TRBJ2-7, with 10 bases aligning to TRBD1. CDR1 MNHEY and CDR2 SVGAGI come from the germline V gene. This CDR3 region has 14 residues. The ends lost 6 bases at V and 1 base at J; junction bases unmatched: 3.

V and J are TRBV30 and TRBJ2-7; possibly TRBD1 for D (5 bases). Germline V lookup: CDR1 GTSNPN, CDR2 SVGIG (reference sequence). The CDR3 has 13 amino acids. The V end lost 1 base, the J end lost 6 bases, and 13 bases lay between the germline ends. The CDR3 protein is CAWSESRASEQYF. The CDR3 DNA reads as TGTGCCTGGAGTGAGAGCAGGGCGTCCGAGCAGTACTTC.

This sequence joins TRBV28 and TRBJ1-1, with no clear D. V dropped 6 bases and J dropped 2 bases, with 16 bases sitting between them. CDR1 and CDR2 (germline): MDHEN, SYDVKM. The CDR3 spans 15 residues. The chain's CDR3 is CASRRVGGINTEAFF. In DNA form, the CDR3 reads TGTGCCAGCAGAAGGGTAGGAGGAATAAACACTGAAGCTTTCTTT. The complete variable domain, with remaining parts taken from reference TRBV28 and TRBJ1-1, reads DVKVTQSSRYLVKRTGEKVFLECVQDMDHENMFWYRQDPGLGLRLIYFSYDVKMKEKGDIPEGYSVSREKKERFSLILESASTNQTSMYLCASRRVGGINTEAFFGQGTRLTVV.